This is a list of T cell receptor beta chains from one sample in a study of blood T cells in healthy people across ages. MiXCR, run by TCRdb on the 5' RACE reads, gives a single entry per CDR3 protein. The table lists 660,000 or so distinct CDR3 sequences, about 53% of them singletons. Sequencing was carried out using blood. These receptor sequences come from a man aged 55 to 70 in good health. The CDR3 runs from the conserved cysteine through the conserved F or W. Fields, in order: D gene, V gene, J gene, clone size, CDR3 protein, CDR3 DNA. The D gene is left open where the match is weak. The size field is filled for only some rows; it gives once, few, many or a size class.

TRBD2	TRBV5-4	TRBJ2-5	NA	CASSLRPSGGAETQYF	TGTGCCAGCAGCTTGAGGCCTAGCGGGGGGGCAGAGACCCAGTACTTC
NA	TRBV3-1	TRBJ2-7	NA	CASSVSLLSYEQYF	TGTGCCAGCAGTGTGTCACTGCTGAGCTACGAGCAGTACTTC
NA	TRBV5-1	TRBJ1-4	few	CASTSGGTNEKLFF	TGCGCCAGCACGTCAGGAGGAACTAATGAAAAACTGTTTTTT
NA	TRBV20-1	TRBJ2-5	NA	CSASRQGETQYF	TGCAGTGCTAGTCGTCAGGGTGAGACCCAGTACTTC
NA	TRBV5-1	TRBJ2-2	NA	CASSFQAATGELFF	TGCGCCAGCAGCTTCCAGGCTGCAACCGGGGAGCTGTTTTTT
NA	TRBV7-2	TRBJ2-5	many	CASSLGPEETQYF	TGCGCCAGCAGCTTGGGGCCAGAAGAGACCCAGTACTTC
NA	TRBV12-3/TRBV12-4	TRBJ2-3	NA	CASSFLSGPNPADTQYF	TGTGCCAGCAGTTTCCTATCCGGGCCCAACCCGGCAGATACGCAGTATTTT
NA	TRBV4-1	TRBJ1-2	NA	CASSQDRENYGYTF	TGCGCCAGCAGCCAAGACAGGGAGAACTATGGCTACACCTTC
NA	TRBV2	TRBJ1-1	few	CASIEGNTEAFF	TGTGCCAGCATTGAGGGGAACACTGAAGCTTTCTTT
NA	TRBV5-1	TRBJ2-2	NA	CASSFSGANTGELFF	TGCGCCAGCAGCTTTTCGGGAGCGAACACCGGGGAGCTGTTTTTT
TRBD1	TRBV12-3/TRBV12-4	TRBJ1-1	few	CASSLGTGEAFF	TGTGCCAGCAGCCTAGGGACAGGTGAAGCTTTCTTT
NA	TRBV10-3	TRBJ1-2	NA	CAITGGSDYGHTF	TGTGCCATCACCGGGGGCTCGGACTATGGCCACACCTTC
NA	TRBV5-1	TRBJ1-1	NA	CASSQMGQTRTEAFF	TGCGCCAGCAGCCAAATGGGACAAACCCGGACTGAAGCTTTCTTT
TRBD2	TRBV27	TRBJ2-1	NA	CASSFSGGLSNEQFF	TGTGCCAGCAGTTTCAGCGGGGGCCTGTCCAATGAGCAGTTCTTC
TRBD2	TRBV20-1	TRBJ2-7	NA	CSASERTSGGSSSYEQYF	TGCAGTGCTAGCGAAAGGACTAGCGGGGGTTCCAGCTCCTACGAGCAGTACTTC